This T cell receptor (beta chain) derives from a study of siplizumab effects on memory and regulatory T cells. General study results and limits: Siplizumab cultures yielded proliferating Tregs whose suppressive function was not confirmed. Sequences below about 10^-5 frequency were poorly captured, and few alloreactive clones mapped to unstimulated subsets. About 80-95% of proliferating CD4+ or CD8+ clones had no assignable naive or memory phenotype.

Around 10^5 TCR templates per sample were sequenced. Sequenced by immunoSEQ multiplex PCR; TCRdb stores in-frame clones only, minus some. Of some 70,000 clones listed, about 87% are singletons. Germline V gene sequence: CDR1 SGDLS, CDR2 YYNGEE. J gave up 2 bases and V 0 bases, and 5 bases lay outside the gene matches. The CDR3 runs 15 residues. Comments on this clone: Its cognate antigen is unknown. The same CDR3 can be traced to other DNA sequences in this sample.

The sequenced sample consisted of Tregs sorted from blood. This clonotype was obtained from a human donor in good health. J is TRBJ2-7 and V is TRBV9; 7 bases align to TRBD2. As DNA, the CDR3 is TGTGCCAGCAGCGTAGCGGCGGGAGCCCCCTACGAGCAGTACTTC. Amino acid sequence: CASSVAAGAPYEQYF.